This T cell receptor beta chain was found in a study of blood T cells in healthy people across ages. The study, taken as a whole, reports: It was not possible, with unsorted PBMCs, to conclusively compare naive and antigen-experienced cells.

This CDR3 has 12 amino acids. V was clipped by 6 bases and J by 7 bases, with 11 bases between them. Per the germline V gene, CDR1 is MNHEY and CDR2 is SMNVEV (reference sequence). Through a sample-barcoded 5' primer and a J-beta primer mix, a second PCR was run for roughly 7 to 11 cycles. All cDNA molecules were each tagged by a template-switch adaptor with 12 random nucleotides. TCRdb reanalysed the 5' RACE reads using MiXCR and keeps one entry per CDR3 protein. The repertoire consists of over a million distinct CDR3 sequences, with under 45% occurring once and the leading ten covering approximately 17%. This clonotype was recorded once. Its specificity is not known. Peripheral blood samples of roughly 10 milliliters were drawn from each donor. Each sample gave at least 7 million isolated PBMCs.

The sequenced sample consisted of blood. This chain uses TRBV27 with TRBJ2-3; D tentatively reads TRBD1 or TRBD2 (5 bases each). The origin of this receptor is a woman aged 55-75 years in good health. The CDR3: CASRGRVHTQYF. CDR3 coding DNA: TGTGCCAGCAGGGGACGAGTCCATACGCAGTATTTT.